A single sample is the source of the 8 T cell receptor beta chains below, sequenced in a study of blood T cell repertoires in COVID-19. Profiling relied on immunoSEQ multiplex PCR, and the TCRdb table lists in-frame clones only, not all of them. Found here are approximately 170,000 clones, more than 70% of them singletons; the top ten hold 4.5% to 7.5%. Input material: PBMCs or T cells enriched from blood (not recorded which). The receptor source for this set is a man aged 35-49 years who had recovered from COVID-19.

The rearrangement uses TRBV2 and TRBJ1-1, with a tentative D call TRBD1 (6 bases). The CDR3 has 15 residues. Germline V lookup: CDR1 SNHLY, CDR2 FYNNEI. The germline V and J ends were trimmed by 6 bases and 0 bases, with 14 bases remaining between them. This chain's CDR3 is CASRDVGQLNTEAFF. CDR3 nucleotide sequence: TGTGCCAGCAGGGACGTAGGACAGCTGAACACTGAAGCTTTCTTT.

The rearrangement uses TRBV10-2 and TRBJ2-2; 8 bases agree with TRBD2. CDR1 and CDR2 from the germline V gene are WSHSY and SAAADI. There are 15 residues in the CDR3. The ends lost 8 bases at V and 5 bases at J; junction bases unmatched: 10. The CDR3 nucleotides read TGCGCCAGCTCGCCCGGGGGGGGGCCGACCGGGGAGCTGTTTTTT. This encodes CASSPGGGPTGELFF.

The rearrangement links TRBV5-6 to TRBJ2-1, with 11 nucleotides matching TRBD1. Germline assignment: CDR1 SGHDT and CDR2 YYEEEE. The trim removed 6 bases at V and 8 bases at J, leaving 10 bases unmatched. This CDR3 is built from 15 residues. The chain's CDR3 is CASTLDRTGGDEQFF. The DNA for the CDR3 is TGTGCCAGCACTTTAGACAGGACAGGGGGCGATGAGCAGTTCTTC.

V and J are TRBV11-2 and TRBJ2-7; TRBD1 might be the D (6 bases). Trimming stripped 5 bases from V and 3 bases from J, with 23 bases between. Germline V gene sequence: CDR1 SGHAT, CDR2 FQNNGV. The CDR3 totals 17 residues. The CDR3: CASSPGDAATLLYEQYF. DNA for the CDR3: TGTGCCAGCAGCCCAGGGGACGCCGCTACCCTCCTCTACGAGCAGTACTTC.

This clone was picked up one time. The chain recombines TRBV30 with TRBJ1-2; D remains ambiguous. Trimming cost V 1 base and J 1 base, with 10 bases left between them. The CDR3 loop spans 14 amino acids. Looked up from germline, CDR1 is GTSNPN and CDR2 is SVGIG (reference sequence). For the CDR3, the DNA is TGTGCCTGGAGTGGATGGTCCGGTAACTATGGCTACACCTTC. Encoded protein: CAWSGWSGNYGYTF.

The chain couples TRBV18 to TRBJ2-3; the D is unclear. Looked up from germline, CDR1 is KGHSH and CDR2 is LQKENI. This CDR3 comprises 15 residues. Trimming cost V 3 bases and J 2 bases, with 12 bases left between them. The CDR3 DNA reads TGTGCCAGCTCACCCCAATCGGTATCCACAGATACGCAGTATTTT. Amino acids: CASSPQSVSTDTQYF.

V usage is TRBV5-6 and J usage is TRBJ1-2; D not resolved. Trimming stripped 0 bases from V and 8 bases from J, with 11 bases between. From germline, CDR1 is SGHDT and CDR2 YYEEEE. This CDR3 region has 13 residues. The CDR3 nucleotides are TGTGCCAGCAGCTTGGACGTTACCGGGGGCTACACCTTC. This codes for CASSLDVTGGYTF.

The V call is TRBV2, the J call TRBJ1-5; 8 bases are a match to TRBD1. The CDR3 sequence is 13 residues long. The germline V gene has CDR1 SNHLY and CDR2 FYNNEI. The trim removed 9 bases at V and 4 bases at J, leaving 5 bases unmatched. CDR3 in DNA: TGTGCCAGTAACAGACAGGGGAATCAGCCCCAGCATTTT. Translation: CASNRQGNQPQHF. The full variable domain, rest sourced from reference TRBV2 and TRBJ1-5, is EPEVTQTPSHQVTQMGQEVILRCVPISNHLYFYWYRQILGQKVEFLVSFYNNEISEKSEIFDDQFSVERPDGSNFTLKIRSTKLEDSAMYFCASNRQGNQPQHFGDGTRLSIL.